This T cell receptor (beta chain) was identified in a study of memory CD4+ T cells and cytomegalovirus serostatus. Overall study results and limits: Repertoires predicted CMV serostatus with median bootstrapped AUC of roughly 0.95. Suggested: most of the CMV-linked TCR signature lies in CD4+ memory cells.

To note about this clone: Its matching antigen is unknown.

Original processing notes: Out-of-frame sequences were removed, leaving a few million distinct TCRbeta sequences. Clones were sequenced by immunoSEQ multiplex PCR, and TCRdb holds only the in-frame ones, with some missing. That table furnishes V, J and clone size, whereas the DNA furnished D and trimming. There are tens of thousands of clones in the sample; approximately 81% occur only once, and 0.95% to 1.3% lies in the top ten. This CDR3 spans 15 amino acids. Trimming removed 4 bases at V and 1 base at J, with 16 bases between. CDR1 and CDR2 from the germline V gene are SQVTM and ANQGSEA. Single viable CD3+CD4+CD8-CD45RO+ cells were sorted as the memory CD4+ T cells. CMV serostatus came from serum IgG against pp150, pp28, p38, p52.

Sequencing was performed on memory CD4+ T cells from blood. The sequence derives from an adult in good health and CMV-seronegative. The genes are TRBV29-1 and TRBJ2-5; D might be TRBD1 (5 bases). The CDR3 nucleotides are TGCAGCGTTGGCCCCAGTGGGCAGGGCCAAGAGACCCAGTACTTC. It translates to CSVGPSGQGQETQYF.